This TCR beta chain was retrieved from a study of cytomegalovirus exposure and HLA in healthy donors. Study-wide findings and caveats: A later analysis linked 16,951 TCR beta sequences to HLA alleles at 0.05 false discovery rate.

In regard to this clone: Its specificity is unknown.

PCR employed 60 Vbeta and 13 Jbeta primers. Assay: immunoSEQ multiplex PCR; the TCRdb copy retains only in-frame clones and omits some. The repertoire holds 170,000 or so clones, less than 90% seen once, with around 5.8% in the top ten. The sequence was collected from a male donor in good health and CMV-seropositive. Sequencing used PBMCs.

The CDR3 protein is CASSTGGNTEAFF. The CDR3 region has the DNA TGTGCCAGTAGTACAGGGGGGAACACTGAAGCTTTCTTT. V gene TRBV19 combines with J gene TRBJ1-1, with 7 bases identical to TRBD1. V gave up 4 bases and J gave up 1 base; unmatched junction bases: 0. This CDR3 region has 13 residues. The germline V gene encodes CDR1 LNHDA and CDR2 SQIVND (reference sequence).